The present TCR beta chain was sequenced within a study of cytomegalovirus exposure and HLA in healthy donors. Overall study results and limits: The dataset shows that most TCR sequences were rare, while some public TCRs occurred in many donors. Analyzed later, most CMV-associated TCR beta chains appeared HLA-restricted. DRB1 showed the most TCR associations and HLA-C the fewest in a later analysis, as rates varied by HLA locus. According to an earlier analysis, most TCR beta V segments yielded productive rearrangements about 90% or about 30% of the time.

On this clone itself: The antigen is undetermined.

This CDR3 region has 16 residues. J lost 0 bases, V lost 4 bases, and 8 bases had no gene match. Germline loops: CDR1 SGHDN, CDR2 FVKESK. Primers: 60 Vbeta forward and 13 Jbeta reverse. Assay: immunoSEQ multiplex PCR; the TCRdb copy retains only in-frame clones and omits some. The table shows approximately 190,000 clones, with around 90% occurring only once. The chain employs TRBV14 and TRBJ1-1; 7 positions agree with TRBD1. Sequenced sample: PBMCs. This clonotype originated in a boy aged 2 to 9 in good health and CMV-seronegative. The CDR3 spells CASSPHADRVNTEAFF. In DNA, the CDR3 is TGTGCCAGCAGCCCCCATGCCGACAGGGTGAACACTGAAGCTTTCTTT.